This T cell receptor (beta chain) was found in a study of blood T cells in healthy people across ages (dated by TCRdb to the mid-2010s). For context, the study as a whole: In model experiments, template switching captured roughly one uniquely barcoded TCR beta cDNA molecule for every two T cells. The donors were divided into four age groups: young (average around 17 years), middle-aged (around 37), aged (about 62) and long-lived (roughly 82). Age-related changes in TCR beta repertoire diversity were measured in the study by deep sequencing normalized with unique cDNA molecular identifiers. Using the same blood draw, the study looked at two additional independent replicas of 1 million unique cDNA reads for two donors, one aged 18 to 30 and the other aged 80 or older. Donors of different ages were randomly distributed across sequencing lanes to avoid experimental bias. The paper's findings and limits, for the study overall: Bulk unsorted PBMC profiling prevented conclusive comparison of naive and antigen-experienced compartments. Observed TCR beta diversity correlated strongly with the percentage of naive T cells measured by flow cytometry. Compared with the aged group, more naive CD4+ T cells, fewer expanded clones and increased TCR diversity were shown by the long-lived group, suggesting age selection. As age increased, observed TCR beta diversity per million T cells dropped in a roughly linear way, and a significant reduction was already evident by age 40. Estimates of total diversity based on one million sequenced T cells were regarded as lower bounds and as underestimates. The CMV infection status of donors was not known, potentially confounding age-related changes in expanded clonotypes.

Library construction relied on 5' RACE. The instrument was an Illumina HiSeq 2500. A second about 7 to 12 cycle PCR used a sample-barcoded 5' primer and a J-beta primer mix. Each TCR beta cDNA molecule received a unique molecular identifier from a template-switch 5' adaptor carrying 12 random nucleotides. Each sample yielded at least 2.5 million CDR3-containing paired-end reads. The Mint cDNA synthesis kit, primed by a TRBC-specific oligonucleotide, was used to synthesize first-strand cDNA from all RNA. After uracil-DNA glycosylase treatment, a first 18-cycle PCR used universal primers M1SS and BC2_uni_R on all cDNA. The authors' pipeline ran thus. Each sample was normalized by randomly selecting 1 million high-quality reads, each carrying a distinct molecular identifier. Reads with shared molecular identifiers were discarded instead of being binned into consensus sequences. CDR3 identification, clonotype clustering and error correction used MiTCR with a Q25 quality threshold and the strictest error-elimination algorithm. A nonparametric unseen species model with Euler transformation was used to estimate a lower bound on total TCR beta diversity. Through fastp at Q25 and MiXCR, TCRdb rebuilt clones from the public reads, retaining in-frame beta chains. Under each unique CDR3 protein, matching rows form one entry showing the most common genes and DNA. It is TCRdb's table, rather than the study itself, that gives the V and J calls and clone size. The sample has 1.5 million to 1.8 million distinct CDR3 sequences on record, 42% of them singletons. The top ten clones comprise 4% of the sample.

The CDR3 sequence holds 14 residues, the cysteine and phenylalanine included. Kept here is only the CDR3 DNA, which spans 42 bases and is read in frame from base 1. From the germline V gene, CDR1 is SGHRS and CDR2 is YFSETQ. Notes on this clonotype: The antigen this receptor binds is unknown. The sample holds no much larger clone one base away, and base qualities are not on file.

Donors were roughly 40 systemically healthy Caucasian individuals from Russia aged about 6 to 100 years. Each donor gave around 9.9 milliliters of peripheral blood, collected into EDTA-treated Vacutainer tubes. PBMCs were isolated by Ficoll-Paque density-gradient centrifugation, with at least 7 million obtained per sample. Total RNA, at least 5 micrograms per sample, was extracted from PBMCs with Trizol reagent. For every donor, an aliquot of PBMCs went through flow cytometry to measure the percentages of naive CD45RAhigh/CD27high T cells. The chain uses TRBV5-1 and TRBJ2-5; perhaps TRBD1 is the D gene, with 6 bases matching. The DNA end is a closer match to TRBJ2-7, so the J assignment may be wrong. The source material was blood. The origin of this receptor is a woman aged 18-29 years in good health. The DNA sequence is as follows: TGCGCCAGCAGCATGGACTCAGGGGAGTACGAGCAGTACTTC. It is translated as CASSMDSGEYEQYF.